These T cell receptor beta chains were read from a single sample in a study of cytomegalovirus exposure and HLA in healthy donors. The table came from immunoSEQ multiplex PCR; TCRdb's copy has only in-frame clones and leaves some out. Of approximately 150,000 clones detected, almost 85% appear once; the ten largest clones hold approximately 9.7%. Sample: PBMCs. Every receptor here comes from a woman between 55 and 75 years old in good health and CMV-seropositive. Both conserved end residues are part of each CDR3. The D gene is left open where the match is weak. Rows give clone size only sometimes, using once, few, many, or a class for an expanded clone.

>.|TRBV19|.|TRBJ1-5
CASSAQNSNQPQHF
TGTGCCAGTAGTGCGCAAAATAGCAATCAGCCCCAGCATTTT
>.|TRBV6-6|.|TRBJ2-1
CASSSGAYNEQFF
TGTGCCAGCAGTTCGGGGGCCTACAATGAGCAGTTCTTC
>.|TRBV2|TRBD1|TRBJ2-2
CASEAGGRTGELFF
TGTGCCAGCGAAGCAGGGGGACGGACCGGGGAGCTGTTTTTT
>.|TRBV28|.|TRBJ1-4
CASSGRDPTEKLFF
TGTGCCAGCAGTGGGCGGGACCCGACCGAAAAACTGTTTTTT
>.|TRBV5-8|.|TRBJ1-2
CASRSTGRGNYGYTF
TGTGCCAGCAGGTCCACAGGGAGAGGAAACTATGGCTACACCTTC
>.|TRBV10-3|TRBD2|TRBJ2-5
CAISDFGGEETQYF
TGTGCCATCAGTGATTTTGGGGGGGAAGAGACCCAGTACTTC
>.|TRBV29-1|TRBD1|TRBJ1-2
CSVDRGTGLYGYTF
TGCAGCGTTGACCGTGGGACAGGGTTATATGGCTACACCTTC
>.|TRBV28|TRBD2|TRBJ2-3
CASSQRLAASTDTQYF
TGTGCCAGCAGTCAAAGGCTAGCGGCTAGCACAGATACGCAGTATTTT
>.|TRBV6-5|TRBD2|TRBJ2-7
CASSYSKGLGYEQYF
TGTGCCAGCAGTTACTCGAAGGGACTAGGTTACGAGCAGTACTTC
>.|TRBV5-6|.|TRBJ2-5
CASSLASTDQETQYF
TGTGCCAGCAGCTTGGCCTCTACAGACCAAGAGACCCAGTACTTC
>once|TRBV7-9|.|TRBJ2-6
CASSPGTTGPGANVLTF
TGTGCCAGCAGCCCCGGGACAACGGGACCCGGGGCCAACGTCCTGACTTTC
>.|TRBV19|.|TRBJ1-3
CASSNGLSGNTIYF
TGTGCCAGTAGTAATGGACTCTCTGGAAACACCATATATTTT
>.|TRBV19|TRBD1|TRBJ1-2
CASHNTGTGDGYTF
TGTGCCAGTCACAACACCGGGACAGGGGATGGCTACACCTTC
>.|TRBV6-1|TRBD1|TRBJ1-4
CASSAPTGGPEKLFF
TGTGCCAGCAGTGCCCCGACAGGGGGCCCTGAAAAACTGTTTTTT
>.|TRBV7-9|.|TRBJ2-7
CASSLEGFSYEQYF
TGTGCCAGCAGCTTAGAGGGGTTCTCCTACGAGCAGTACTTC
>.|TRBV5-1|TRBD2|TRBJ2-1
CASSLVASGVGDNEQFF
TGCGCCAGCAGCTTGGTGGCTAGCGGGGTGGGGGACAATGAGCAGTTCTTC
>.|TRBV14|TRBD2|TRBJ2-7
CASSQDGGLAGIYEQYF
TGTGCCAGCAGCCAAGACGGAGGACTAGCGGGAATCTACGAGCAGTACTTC
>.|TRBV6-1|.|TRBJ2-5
CASDGKEGETQYF
TGTGCCAGTGACGGGAAAGAAGGGGAGACCCAGTACTTC
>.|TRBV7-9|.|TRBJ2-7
CASSLVGGEAPYEQYF
TGTGCCAGCAGCTTAGTCGGGGGAGAGGCCCCCTACGAGCAGTACTTC
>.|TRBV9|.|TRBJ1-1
CASSVGSGNTEAFF
TGTGCCAGCAGCGTCGGGAGCGGGAACACTGAAGCTTTCTTT
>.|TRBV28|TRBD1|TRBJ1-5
CASSFRDSTDYSNQPQHF
TGTGCCAGCAGTTTCAGGGACAGCACCGATTATAGCAATCAGCCCCAGCATTTT
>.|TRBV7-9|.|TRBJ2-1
CASSSGAADNEQFF
TGTGCCAGCAGCTCCGGCGCGGCAGACAATGAGCAGTTCTTC
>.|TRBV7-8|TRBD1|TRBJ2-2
CASSLVRTGISTGELFF
TGTGCCAGCAGCTTAGTTCGGACAGGGATTTCGACCGGGGAGCTGTTTTTT
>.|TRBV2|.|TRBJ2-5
CASSESLSLQETQYF
TGTGCCAGCAGTGAAAGTCTATCCCTCCAAGAGACCCAGTACTTC
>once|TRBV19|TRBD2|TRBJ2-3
CASSIDKLAGTTDTQYF
TGTGCCAGTAGTATAGATAAACTAGCGGGAACCACAGATACGCAGTATTTT
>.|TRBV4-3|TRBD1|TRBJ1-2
CASSPTPWDRVWGYTF
TGCGCCAGCAGCCCTACACCGTGGGACAGGGTATGGGGCTACACCTTC
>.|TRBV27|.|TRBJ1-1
CASSLRGARNTEAFF
TGTGCCAGCAGTTTACGGGGGGCGAGGAACACTGAAGCTTTCTTT
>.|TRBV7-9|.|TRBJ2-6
CASSSMRAGANVLTF
TGTGCCAGCAGCTCCATGAGGGCTGGGGCCAACGTCCTGACTTTC
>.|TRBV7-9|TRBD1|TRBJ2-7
CASSLGTGAYEQYF
TGTGCCAGCAGCTTAGGGACAGGAGCATACGAGCAGTACTTC